This T cell receptor (beta chain) was identified in a study of blood T cell repertoires in COVID-19. The trim removed 1 base at V and 1 base at J, leaving 2 bases unmatched. CDR3 length equals 16 residues. Germline CDR1 reads SGHTA; CDR2 reads FQGNSA. Produced via immunoSEQ multiplex PCR; TCRdb's table is partial and in-frame only. This sample has 25,000 to 35,000 clones, with roughly 90% found just once. The sequencing sample was made of peripheral blood. V gene TRBV7-2 combines with J gene TRBJ2-3, with 10 bases aligning to TRBD2. This sequence was found in a human donor with active COVID-19. The donor label of this sample is uncertain. DNA of the CDR3: TGTGCCAGCAGCTTAGTTCTAGCGGGAGGCACAGATACGCAGTATTTT. This sequence encodes CASSLVLAGGTDTQYF. Looking up the rest from reference TRBV7-2 and TRBJ2-3 gives the full variable domain: GAGVSQSPSNKVTEKGKDVELRCDPISGHTALYWYRQSLGQGLEFLIYFQGNSAPDKSGLPSDRFSAERTGGSVSTLTIQRTQQEDSAVYLCASSLVLAGGTDTQYFGPGTRLTVL.